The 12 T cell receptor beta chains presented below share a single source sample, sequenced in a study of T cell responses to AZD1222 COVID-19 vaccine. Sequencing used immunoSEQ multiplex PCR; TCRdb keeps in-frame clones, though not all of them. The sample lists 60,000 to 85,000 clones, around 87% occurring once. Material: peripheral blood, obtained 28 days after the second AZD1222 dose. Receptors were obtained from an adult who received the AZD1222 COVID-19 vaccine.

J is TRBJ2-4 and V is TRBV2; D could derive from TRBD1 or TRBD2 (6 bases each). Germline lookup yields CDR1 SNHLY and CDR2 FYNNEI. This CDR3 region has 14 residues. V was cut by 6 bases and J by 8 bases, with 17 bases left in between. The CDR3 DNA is TGTGCCAGCAGAGGGGGGACTGGGGGAGACATTCAGTACTTC. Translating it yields CASRGGTGGDIQYF.

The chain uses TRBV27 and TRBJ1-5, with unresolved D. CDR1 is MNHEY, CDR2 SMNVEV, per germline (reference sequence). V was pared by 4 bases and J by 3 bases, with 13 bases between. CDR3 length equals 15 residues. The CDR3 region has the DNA TGTGCCAGCAGTTCGAGGTGGTCGGCCAATCAGCCCCAGCATTTT. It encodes CASSSRWSANQPQHF.

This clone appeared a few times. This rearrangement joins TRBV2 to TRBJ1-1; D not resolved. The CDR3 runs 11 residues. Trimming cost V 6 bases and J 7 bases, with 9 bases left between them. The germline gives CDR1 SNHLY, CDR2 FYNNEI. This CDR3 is CASSGKVEAFF. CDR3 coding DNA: TGTGCCAGCAGCGGAAAGGTTGAAGCTTTCTTT. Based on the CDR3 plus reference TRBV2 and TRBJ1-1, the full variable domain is EPEVTQTPSHQVTQMGQEVILRCVPISNHLYFYWYRQILGQKVEFLVSFYNNEISEKSEIFDDQFSVERPDGSNFTLKIRSTKLEDSAMYFCASSGKVEAFFGQGTRLTVV.

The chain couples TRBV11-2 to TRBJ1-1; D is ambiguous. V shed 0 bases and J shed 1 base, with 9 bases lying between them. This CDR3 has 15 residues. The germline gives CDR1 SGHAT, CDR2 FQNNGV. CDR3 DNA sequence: TGTGCCAGCAGCTTAGACGGGGATTGGAACACTGAAGCTTTCTTT. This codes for CASSLDGDWNTEAFF.

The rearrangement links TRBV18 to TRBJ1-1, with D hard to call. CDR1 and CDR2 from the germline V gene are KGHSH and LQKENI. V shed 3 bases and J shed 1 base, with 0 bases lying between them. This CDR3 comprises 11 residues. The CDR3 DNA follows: TGTGCCAGCTCACCGAACACTGAAGCTTTCTTT. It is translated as CASSPNTEAFF. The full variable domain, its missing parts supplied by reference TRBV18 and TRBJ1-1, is NAGVMQNPRHLVRRRGQEARLRCSPMKGHSHVYWYRQLPEEGLKFMVYLQKENIIDESGMPKERFSAEFPKEGPSILRIQQVVRGDSAAYFCASSPNTEAFFGQGTRLTVV.

The CDR3 DNA reads as TGTGCCAGCAGCTTCGGCGGGGGGTTGATTGAGCAGTTCTTC. This gives the protein CASSFGGGLIEQFF. The V and J genes are TRBV3-1 (or the pseudogene TRBV3-2) and TRBJ2-1; 8 bases fit TRBD2. The CDR3 spans 14 residues. Germline CDR1 and CDR2: LGHDT and YNNKEL (reference sequence). V shed 5 bases, J shed 9 bases, and the junction held 9 bases outside the gene matches.

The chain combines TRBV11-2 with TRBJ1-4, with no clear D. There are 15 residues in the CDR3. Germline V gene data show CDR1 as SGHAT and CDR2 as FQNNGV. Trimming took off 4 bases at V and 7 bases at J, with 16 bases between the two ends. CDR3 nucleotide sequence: TGTGCCAGCAGCTCGCGGCCCATCCCAAGTGAAAAACTGTTTTTT. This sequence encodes CASSSRPIPSEKLFF.

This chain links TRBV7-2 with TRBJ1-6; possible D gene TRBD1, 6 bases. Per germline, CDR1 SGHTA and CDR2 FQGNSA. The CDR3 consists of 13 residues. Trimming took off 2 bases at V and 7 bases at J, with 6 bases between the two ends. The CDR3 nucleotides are TGTGCCAGCAGCTTACAGGGGAATTCACCCCTCCACTTT. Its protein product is CASSLQGNSPLHF.

The CDR3 DNA reads TGTGCCAGTCTGACAGGCGTTAACACTGAAGCTTTCTTT. Its translation: CASLTGVNTEAFF. This rearrangement joins TRBV19 to TRBJ1-1; D is perhaps TRBD1 (6 bases). V was cut by 8 bases and J by 2 bases, with 12 bases left in between. The CDR3 is made up of 13 amino acids. Germline V gives CDR1 LNHDA, CDR2 SQIVND (reference sequence).

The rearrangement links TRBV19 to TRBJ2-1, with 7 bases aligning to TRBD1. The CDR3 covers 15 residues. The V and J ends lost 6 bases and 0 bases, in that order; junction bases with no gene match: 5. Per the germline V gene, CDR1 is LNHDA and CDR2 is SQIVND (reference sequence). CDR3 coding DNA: TGTGCCAGTAGATTAGGGGGCCCCTCCTACAATGAGCAGTTCTTC. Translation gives CASRLGGPSYNEQFF. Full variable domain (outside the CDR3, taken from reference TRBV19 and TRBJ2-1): DGGITQSPKYLFRKEGQNVTLSCEQNLNHDAMYWYRQDPGQGLRLIYYSQIVNDFQKGDIAEGYSVSREKKESFPLTVTSAQKNPTAFYLCASRLGGPSYNEQFFGPGTRLTVL.

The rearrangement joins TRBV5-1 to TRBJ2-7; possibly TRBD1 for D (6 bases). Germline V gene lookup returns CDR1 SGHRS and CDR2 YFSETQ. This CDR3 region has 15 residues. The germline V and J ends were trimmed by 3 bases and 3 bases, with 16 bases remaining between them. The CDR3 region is CASSSGHGQLYEQYF. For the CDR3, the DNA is TGCGCCAGCAGCTCGGGACACGGCCAGCTCTACGAGCAGTACTTC. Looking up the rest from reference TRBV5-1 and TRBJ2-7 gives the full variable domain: KAGVTQTPRYLIKTRGQQVTLSCSPISGHRSVSWYQQTPGQGLQFLFEYFSETQRNKGNFPGRFSGRQFSNSRSEMNVSTLELGDSALYLCASSSGHGQLYEQYFGPGTRLTVT.

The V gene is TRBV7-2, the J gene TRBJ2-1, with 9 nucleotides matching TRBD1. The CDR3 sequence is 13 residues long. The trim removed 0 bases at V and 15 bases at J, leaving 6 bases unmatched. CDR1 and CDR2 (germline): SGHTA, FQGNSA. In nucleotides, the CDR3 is TGTGCCAGCAGCTTAGCGGAGGGACAGGGTTGGTTCTTC. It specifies CASSLAEGQGWFF.